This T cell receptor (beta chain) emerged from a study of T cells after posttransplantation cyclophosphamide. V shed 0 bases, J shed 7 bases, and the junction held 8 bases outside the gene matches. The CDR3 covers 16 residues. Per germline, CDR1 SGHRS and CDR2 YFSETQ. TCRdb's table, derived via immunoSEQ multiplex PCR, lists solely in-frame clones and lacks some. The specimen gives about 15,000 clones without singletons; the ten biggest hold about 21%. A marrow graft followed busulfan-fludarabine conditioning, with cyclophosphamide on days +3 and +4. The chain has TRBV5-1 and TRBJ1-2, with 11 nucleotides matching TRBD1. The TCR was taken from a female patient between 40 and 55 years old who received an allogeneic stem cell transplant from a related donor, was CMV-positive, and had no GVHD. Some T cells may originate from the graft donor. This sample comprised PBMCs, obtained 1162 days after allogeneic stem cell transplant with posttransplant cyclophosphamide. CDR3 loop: CASSLARVGQGAGYTF. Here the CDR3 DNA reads TGCGCCAGCAGCTTGGCCCGGGTAGGACAGGGGGCTGGCTACACCTTC.